The rows below give T cell receptor beta chains drawn from one sample of a study of OX40 agonist ivuxolimab in advanced cancers. Clones were read by immunoSEQ multiplex PCR, and TCRdb kept only the in-frame ones, dropping some. In the table there are approximately 40,000 clones, about 92% of which are singletons. Sequencing was performed on CD4+ or CD8+ T cells sorted from blood, taken in a trial of the OX40 agonist ivuxolimab. These receptors originate from an adult with an advanced solid tumor such as melanoma, head and neck, liver or kidney cancer. Both conserved end residues are part of each CDR3. D genes are given only for firm matches. A clone size is listed for some rows: how often the clone was seen (once, few, many), or a class if it is expanded.

J: TRBJ2-7
V: TRBV27
D: TRBD2
size: NA
CDR3: CASSVLAGNEQYF
DNA: TGTGCCAGCAGCGTACTAGCGGGAAACGAGCAGTACTTC

J: TRBJ1-2
V: TRBV2
D: TRBD1
size: NA
CDR3: CASSEWDRMGITGDRGYTF
DNA: TGTGCCAGCAGTGAATGGGATAGAATGGGGATAACAGGGGATAGGGGCTACACCTTC

J: TRBJ1-5
V: TRBV4-1
D: NA
size: NA
CDR3: CASSRGLMAPQHF
DNA: TGCGCCAGCAGCCGAGGACTCATGGCGCCCCAGCATTTT

J: TRBJ1-1
V: TRBV14
D: NA
size: NA
CDR3: CASIPWGMEKGTEAFF
DNA: TGTGCCAGCATCCCATGGGGGATGGAGAAGGGCACTGAAGCTTTCTTT

J: TRBJ1-1
V: TRBV19
D: TRBD1
size: NA
CDR3: CASSSGTDNTEAFF
DNA: TGTGCCAGTAGTAGCGGGACAGACAACACTGAAGCTTTCTTT

J: TRBJ2-2
V: TRBV6-5
D: NA
size: NA
CDR3: CASSYGWAGELFF
DNA: TGTGCCAGCAGTTATGGGTGGGCCGGGGAGCTGTTTTTT

J: TRBJ2-1
V: TRBV7-9
D: NA
size: NA
CDR3: CASSLRGKLSSYNEQFF
DNA: TGTGCCAGCAGCTTAAGAGGGAAACTAAGCTCCTACAATGAGCAGTTCTTC

J: TRBJ1-5
V: TRBV4-2
D: NA
size: NA
CDR3: CASSRGNQPQHF
DNA: TGTGCCAGCAGCCGGGGCAATCAGCCCCAGCATTTT

J: TRBJ2-1
V: TRBV7-8
D: TRBD2
size: NA
CDR3: CASSLNPAGGPVEQFF
DNA: TGTGCCAGCAGCTTAAATCCAGCGGGAGGGCCCGTTGAGCAGTTCTTC

J: TRBJ2-1
V: TRBV6-5
D: TRBD2
size: NA
CDR3: CASSYLRLAPYNEQFF
DNA: TGTGCCAGCAGTTACCTAAGACTAGCACCCTACAATGAGCAGTTCTTC

J: TRBJ1-4
V: TRBV19
D: NA
size: NA
CDR3: CASSIRGTEGEKLFF
DNA: TGTGCCAGTAGTATTCGGGGTACCGAGGGTGAAAAACTGTTTTTT

J: TRBJ1-2
V: TRBV4-1
D: NA
size: NA
CDR3: CASSQEMAFANYGYTF
DNA: TGCGCCAGCAGCCAAGAAATGGCTTTCGCTAACTATGGCTACACCTTC

J: TRBJ1-5
V: TRBV4-1
D: NA
size: NA
CDR3: CASSPGKHSNQPQHF
DNA: TGCGCCAGCAGCCCTGGTAAGCATAGCAATCAGCCCCAGCATTTT

J: TRBJ1-1
V: TRBV5-1
D: NA
size: NA
CDR3: CASSSPGGISRKTEAFF
DNA: TGCGCCAGCAGCTCTCCAGGCGGCATCTCGCGTAAAACTGAAGCTTTCTTT

J: TRBJ2-7
V: TRBV6-5
D: NA
size: NA
CDR3: CASSPVELSSYEQYF
DNA: TGTGCCAGCAGCCCCGTGGAGCTGAGCTCCTACGAGCAGTACTTC

J: TRBJ1-4
V: TRBV18
D: TRBD1
size: NA
CDR3: CASSPTGGHETNEKLFF
DNA: TGTGCCAGCTCACCGACAGGGGGTCATGAAACTAATGAAAAACTGTTTTTT

J: TRBJ2-5
V: TRBV7-8
D: TRBD2
size: NA
CDR3: CASSLAFSGSGETQYF
DNA: TGTGCCAGCAGCTTAGCATTTAGCGGGAGTGGGGAGACCCAGTACTTC

J: TRBJ2-1
V: TRBV6-5
D: NA
size: NA
CDR3: CASSYAAENEQFF
DNA: TGTGCCAGCAGTTACGCAGCGGAAAATGAGCAGTTCTTC

J: TRBJ2-5
V: TRBV6-5
D: NA
size: NA
CDR3: CASNLPGETQYF
DNA: TGTGCCAGCAATCTCCCTGGGGAGACCCAGTACTTC

J: TRBJ2-4
V: TRBV7-6
D: NA
size: NA
CDR3: CASSPTGGLYQINIQYF
DNA: TGTGCCAGCAGCCCCACCGGGGGACTTTACCAGATAAACATTCAGTACTTC

J: TRBJ2-3
V: TRBV28
D: NA
size: once
CDR3: CASSLVSDTQYF
DNA: TGTGCCAGCAGTTTAGTTTCGGATACGCAGTATTTT

J: TRBJ1-1
V: TRBV7-8
D: NA
size: NA
CDR3: CASSLDRNTEAFF
DNA: TGTGCCAGCAGCCTGGACAGGAACACTGAAGCTTTCTTT

J: TRBJ2-1
V: TRBV5-4
D: NA
size: NA
CDR3: CASSLAQAAVSYNEQFF
DNA: TGTGCCAGCAGCTTGGCTCAAGCGGCGGTCTCCTACAATGAGCAGTTCTTC

J: TRBJ1-1
V: TRBV7-6
D: NA
size: NA
CDR3: CASTPRRSTEAFF
DNA: TGTGCCAGCACCCCCCGCCGCAGCACTGAAGCTTTCTTT

J: TRBJ2-5
V: TRBV2
D: NA
size: NA
CDR3: CASSEVLAKAQETQYF
DNA: TGTGCCAGCAGTGAAGTACTAGCTAAGGCCCAAGAGACCCAGTACTTC

J: TRBJ2-7
V: TRBV29-1
D: NA
size: NA
CDR3: CSVVGGYTYEQYF
DNA: TGCAGCGTTGTTGGAGGGTATACCTACGAGCAGTACTTC

J: TRBJ2-1
V: TRBV9
D: NA
size: NA
CDR3: CASSVDGISSYNEQFF
DNA: TGTGCCAGCAGCGTAGATGGTATTAGCTCCTACAATGAGCAGTTCTTC

J: TRBJ1-6
V: TRBV29-1
D: NA
size: NA
CDR3: CSARPGGLGSPLHF
DNA: TGCAGCGCCCGCCCCGGAGGGCTCGGGTCACCCCTCCACTTT

J: TRBJ1-4
V: TRBV11-2
D: TRBD1
size: once
CDR3: CASSRQGEYEKLFF
DNA: TGTGCCAGCAGCCGACAGGGGGAGTATGAAAAACTGTTTTTT

J: TRBJ1-4
V: TRBV2
D: NA
size: once
CDR3: CASSETQGIGEKLFF
DNA: TGTGCCAGCAGCGAGACCCAGGGCATCGGTGAAAAACTGTTTTTT

J: TRBJ2-3
V: TRBV27
D: NA
size: NA
CDR3: CASSPSYPLGSTSPHTDTQYF
DNA: TGTGCCAGCAGCCCCTCCTATCCCCTCGGGAGCACAAGCCCGCACACAGATACGCAGTATTTT

J: TRBJ2-5
V: TRBV13
D: NA
size: NA
CDR3: CASSPGTRQETQYF
DNA: TGTGCCAGCAGCCCAGGGACCAGACAAGAGACCCAGTACTTC

J: TRBJ1-1
V: TRBV9
D: NA
size: NA
CDR3: CASSARGAGTEAFF
DNA: TGTGCCAGCAGCGCCAGAGGGGCGGGCACTGAAGCTTTCTTT

J: TRBJ2-7
V: TRBV11-2
D: TRBD1
size: NA
CDR3: CASSPLGGTGSYEQYF
DNA: TGTGCCAGCAGCCCCTTAGGCGGGACAGGGTCCTACGAGCAGTACTTC

J: TRBJ1-4
V: TRBV19
D: NA
size: NA
CDR3: CASRQGRREKLFF
DNA: TGTGCCAGTCGTCAGGGGAGGAGGGAAAAACTGTTTTTT

J: TRBJ1-2
V: TRBV5-4
D: NA
size: NA
CDR3: CASSLGRAGYTF
DNA: TGTGCCAGCAGCCTGGGCAGGGCTGGCTACACCTTC

J: TRBJ1-5
V: TRBV6-6
D: TRBD1
size: NA
CDR3: CASSPRGGGNNQPQHF
DNA: TGTGCCAGCAGCCCGCGAGGAGGGGGCAACAATCAGCCCCAGCATTTT

J: TRBJ2-1
V: TRBV6-5
D: NA
size: NA
CDR3: CASSSATGNEQFF
DNA: TGTGCCAGCAGTTCCGCCACTGGCAATGAGCAGTTCTTC

J: TRBJ2-1
V: TRBV28
D: NA
size: NA
CDR3: CASSQIGRGAYEQFF
DNA: TGTGCCAGCAGCCAGATCGGCCGGGGGGCATATGAGCAGTTCTTC

J: TRBJ1-2
V: TRBV7-9
D: NA
size: NA
CDR3: CASRGSLAGSYTF
DNA: TGTGCCAGCAGAGGAAGTCTCGCGGGAAGCTACACCTTC

J: TRBJ2-3
V: TRBV5-1
D: TRBD1
size: NA
CDR3: CASRLDRAHTADTQYF
DNA: TGCGCCAGCAGACTCGACAGGGCGCATACGGCAGATACGCAGTATTTT

J: TRBJ2-3
V: TRBV7-9
D: TRBD2
size: NA
CDR3: CASSLAAGGPIDTQYF
DNA: TGTGCCAGCAGCTTGGCGGCGGGAGGGCCGATAGATACGCAGTATTTT

J: TRBJ2-3
V: TRBV2
D: NA
size: NA
CDR3: CASLAGADTQYF
DNA: TGTGCCAGCTTGGCAGGGGCAGATACGCAGTATTTT